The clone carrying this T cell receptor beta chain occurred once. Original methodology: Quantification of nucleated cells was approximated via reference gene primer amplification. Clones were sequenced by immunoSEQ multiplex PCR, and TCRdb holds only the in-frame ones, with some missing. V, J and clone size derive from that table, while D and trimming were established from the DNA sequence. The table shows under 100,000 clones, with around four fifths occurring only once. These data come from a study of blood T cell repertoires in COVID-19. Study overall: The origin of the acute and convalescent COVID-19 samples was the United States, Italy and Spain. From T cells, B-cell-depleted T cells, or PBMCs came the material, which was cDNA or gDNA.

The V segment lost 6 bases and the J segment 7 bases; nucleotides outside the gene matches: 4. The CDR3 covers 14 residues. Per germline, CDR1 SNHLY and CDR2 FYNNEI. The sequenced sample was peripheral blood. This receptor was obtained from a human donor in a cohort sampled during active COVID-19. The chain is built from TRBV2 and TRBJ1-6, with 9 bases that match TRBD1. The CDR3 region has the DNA TGTGCCAGCAGGTCCGGGACAGGGAATTCACCCCTCCACTTT. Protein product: CASRSGTGNSPLHF.